This T cell receptor beta chain was observed in a study of regulatory T cells in long-lasting Graves disease. Time point described: newly diagnosed GD, antithyroid drugs for less than 3 months. Following extraction of RNA from PBMCs, that RNA was used to make the TCR library. CDR3 length: 15 residues. The V gene's germline CDR1 is SEHNR and CDR2 FQNEAQ (reference sequence). Trimming pared 3 bases from V and 3 bases from J, leaving 12 bases between. With regard to this clonotype: Its target is unknown.

Library construction for TCR beta used iRepertoire HTBI primers and Arm-PCR of CDR3 regions. MiXCR, applied by TCRdb to the multiplex PCR reads, yields one record per CDR3 protein. The table shows 600,000 to 650,000 distinct CDR3 sequences, with roughly 15% occurring only once. Study-level findings and limits: Only a small sample size was used, which may have cut accuracy.

The same sample was also used in a study of T cells in Graves' hyperthyroidism and ophthalmopathy. That investigation notes: Blood also held most thyroid clonotypes expanded beyond 0.001.

The source material was peripheral blood mononuclear cells (PBMCs), sampled at new diagnosis, from a patient treated with antithyroid drugs. The clonotype comes from a woman in her 30s with Graves disease. The chain carries TRBV7-9 and TRBJ1-5; D ambiguous. The CDR3: CASSFSEGINQPQHF. The CDR3 DNA sequence: TGTGCCAGCAGCTTTTCGGAGGGAATCAATCAGCCCCAGCATTTT.